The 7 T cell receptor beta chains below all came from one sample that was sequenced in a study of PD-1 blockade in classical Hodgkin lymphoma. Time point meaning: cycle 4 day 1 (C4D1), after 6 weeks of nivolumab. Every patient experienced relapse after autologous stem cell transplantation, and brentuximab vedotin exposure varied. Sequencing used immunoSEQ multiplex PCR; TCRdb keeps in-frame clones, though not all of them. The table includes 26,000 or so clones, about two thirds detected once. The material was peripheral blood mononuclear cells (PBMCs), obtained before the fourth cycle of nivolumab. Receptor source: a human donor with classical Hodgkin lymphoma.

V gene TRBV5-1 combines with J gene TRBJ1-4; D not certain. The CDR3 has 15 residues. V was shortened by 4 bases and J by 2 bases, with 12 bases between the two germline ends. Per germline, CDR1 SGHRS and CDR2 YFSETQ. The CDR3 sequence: CASSPGGGTNEKLFF. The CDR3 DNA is TGCGCCAGCAGCCCCGGTGGCGGGACTAATGAAAAACTGTTTTTT.

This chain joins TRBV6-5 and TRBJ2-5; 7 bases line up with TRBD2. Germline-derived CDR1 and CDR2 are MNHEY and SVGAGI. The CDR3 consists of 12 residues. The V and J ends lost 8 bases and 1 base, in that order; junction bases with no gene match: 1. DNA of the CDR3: TGTGCCAGCGGGAGGGCCCAAGAGACCCAGTACTTC. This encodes CASGRAQETQYF.

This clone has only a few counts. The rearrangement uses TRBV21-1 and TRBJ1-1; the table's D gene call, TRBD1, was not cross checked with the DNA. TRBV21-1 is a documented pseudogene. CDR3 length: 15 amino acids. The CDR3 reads CASSEPGQGFSEAFF. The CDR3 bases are TGTGCCAGCAGCGAACCGGGACAGGGTTTTTCTGAAGCTTTCTTT.

CDR3 nucleotides: TGTGCCAGCAGTTTCCGACAGACTGCAACTAATGAAAAACTGTTTTTT. Translating it yields CASSFRQTATNEKLFF. The chain combines TRBV27 with TRBJ1-4; tentatively, D is TRBD1 (5 bases). This CDR3 region has 16 residues. Per germline, CDR1 MNHEY and CDR2 SMNVEV (reference sequence). V dropped 3 bases and J dropped 0 bases, with 11 bases sitting between them. The whole variable domain, remainder taken from reference TRBV27 and TRBJ1-4, is EAQVTQNPRYLITVTGKKLTVTCSQNMNHEYMSWYRQDPGLGLRQIYYSMNVEVTDKGDVPEGYKVSRKEKRNFPLILESPSPNQTSLYFCASSFRQTATNEKLFFGSGTQLSVL.

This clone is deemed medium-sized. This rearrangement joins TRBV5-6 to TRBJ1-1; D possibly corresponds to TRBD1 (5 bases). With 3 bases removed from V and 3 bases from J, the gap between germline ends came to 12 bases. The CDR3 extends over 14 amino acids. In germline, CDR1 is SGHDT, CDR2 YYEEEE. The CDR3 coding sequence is TGTGCCAGCAGCTCTTTAGACAGATACACTGAAGCTTTCTTT. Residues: CASSSLDRYTEAFF.

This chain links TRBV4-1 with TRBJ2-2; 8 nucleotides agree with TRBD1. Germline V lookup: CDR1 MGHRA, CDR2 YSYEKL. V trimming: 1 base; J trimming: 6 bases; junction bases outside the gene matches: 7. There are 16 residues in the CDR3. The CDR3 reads CASSQGGRGRSGELFF. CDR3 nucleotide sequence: TGCGCCAGCAGCCAAGGGGGCAGGGGGCGGTCCGGGGAGCTGTTTTTT.

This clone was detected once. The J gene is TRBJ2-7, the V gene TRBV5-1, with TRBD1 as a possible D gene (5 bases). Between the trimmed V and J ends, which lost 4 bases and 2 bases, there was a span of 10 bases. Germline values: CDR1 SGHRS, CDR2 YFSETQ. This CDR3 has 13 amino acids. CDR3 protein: CASSLTGPYEQYF. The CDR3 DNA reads TGCGCCAGCAGCCTCACAGGTCCCTACGAGCAGTACTTC.